The 24 T cell receptor beta chains below come from one sample, sequenced in a study of cytomegalovirus exposure and HLA in healthy donors. The PCR contained 60 Vbeta and 13 Jbeta primers. Only in-frame clones appear in the TCRdb table, and some are missing; sequencing was by immunoSEQ multiplex PCR. Of approximately 120,000 clones listed, about two thirds are singletons. Source material: PBMCs. The receptors were gathered from a man in his 60s in good health and CMV-seropositive.

In its sample, this clone was seen many times. The CDR3 DNA sequence: TGTGCCAGCAGCTTAAACAGGGAAGCTTTCTTT. This translates into CASSLNREAFF. V gene TRBV13 combines with J gene TRBJ1-1, with D tentatively TRBD1 (5 bases). The CDR3 is made up of 11 amino acids. V was shortened by 2 bases and J by 8 bases, with 6 bases between the two germline ends. Per the germline V gene, CDR1 is PRHDT and CDR2 is FYEKMQ (reference sequence).

This chain uses TRBV6-1 with TRBJ2-5; D is unresolved. The end of the DNA fits TRBJ2-7 better, so the J call may be wrong. Per the germline V gene, CDR1 is MNHNS and CDR2 is SASEGT. This CDR3 region has 14 residues. CDR3 sequence: CASKEVRLAYEQYF. CDR3 in DNA: TGTGCCAGCAAAGAAGTCCGACTGGCCTACGAGCAGTACTTC.

The chain links TRBV29-1 to TRBJ1-1; D is unclear. The CDR3 length is 13 residues. CDR1 and CDR2 from the germline V gene are SQVTM and ANQGSEA. With 7 bases removed from V and 3 bases from J, the gap between germline ends came to 15 bases. The CDR3 loop reads CSGTPGFDTEAFF. In DNA form, the CDR3 reads TGCAGCGGCACGCCGGGGTTTGACACTGAAGCTTTCTTT. Full variable domain (missing parts from reference TRBV29-1 and TRBJ1-1): SAVISQKPSRDICQRGTSLTIQCQVDSQVTMMFWYRQQPGQSLTLIATANQGSEATYESGFVIDKFPISRPNLTFSTLTVSNMSPEDSSIYLCSGTPGFDTEAFFGQGTRLTVV.

This chain joins TRBV6-6 and TRBJ2-7; D possibly corresponds to TRBD2 (6 bases). CDR3 length: 14 residues. In germline, CDR1 is MNHNY, CDR2 SVGAGI (reference sequence). V was clipped by 7 bases and J by 1 base, with 14 bases between them. Written as DNA, the CDR3 is TGTGCCAGCACTCTCAGACTAGGTTCCTACGAGCAGTACTTC. This sequence encodes CASTLRLGSYEQYF.

The J gene is TRBJ1-2, the V gene TRBV28; 10 nucleotides agree with TRBD1. Trimming took 6 bases from V and 8 from J; bases not matched to a gene: 12. Germline loops: CDR1 MDHEN, CDR2 SYDVKM. CDR3 length equals 15 residues. The DNA for the CDR3 is TGTGCCAGCAGAGACCTCCGGGACAGGGGACGAGGCTACACCTTC. The encoded protein is CASRDLRDRGRGYTF.

This rearrangement joins TRBV29-1 to TRBJ1-1; D not certain. V lost 4 bases, J lost 7 bases, and 13 bases lay in between. Germline V gene sequence: CDR1 SQVTM, CDR2 ANQGSEA. The CDR3 totals 12 residues. CDR3 amino acids: CSVVGQRVEAFF. Here the CDR3 DNA reads TGCAGCGTTGTAGGCCAGAGGGTTGAAGCTTTCTTT.

The gene calls are TRBV5-4 and TRBJ1-4; the match to TRBD1 covers 10 bases. Trimming cost V 0 bases and J 6 bases; bases outside gene matches: 2. CDR1 and CDR2 (germline): SGHNT, YYREEE (reference sequence). The CDR3 consists of 15 residues. The CDR3 nucleotides are TGTGCCAGCAGCTTGGGAGGGACAGGGGATGAAAAACTGTTTTTT. Amino acid sequence: CASSLGGTGDEKLFF.

The chain recombines TRBV30 with TRBJ1-5; tentative D call: TRBD1 (5 bases). The ends were cut back, 2 bases at V and 6 bases at J, with 17 bases in the middle. Germline-derived CDR1 and CDR2 are GTSNPN and SVGIG (reference sequence). The CDR3 covers 15 residues. The CDR3 protein is CAWSIATGRGQPQHF. CDR3 coding DNA: TGTGCCTGGAGTATCGCCACAGGTAGAGGTCAGCCCCAGCATTTT.

This sequence joins TRBV30 and TRBJ2-5, with 15 positions matching TRBD2. The CDR3 consists of 16 residues. Germline CDR1 reads GTSNPN; CDR2 reads SVGIG (reference sequence). V lost 0 bases and J lost 5; bases outside the gene matches: 4. For the CDR3, the DNA is TGTGCCTGGAGTGTGGGACTAGCGGGGGGAGTCGAGACCCAGTACTTC. It codes for CAWSVGLAGGVETQYF.

The rearrangement joins TRBV5-4 to TRBJ1-1; possible D gene TRBD1, 6 bases. The V gene lost 4 bases and the J gene lost 1 base, with 29 bases spanning the gap. The CDR3 loop spans 20 amino acids. Germline lookup yields CDR1 SGHNT and CDR2 YYREEE (reference sequence). This chain's CDR3 is CASSPGLNRVAKPKNTEAFF. The CDR3 DNA reads as TGTGCCAGCAGCCCTGGCCTAAACAGGGTAGCGAAACCTAAGAACACTGAAGCTTTCTTT.

The V gene is TRBV5-6, the J gene TRBJ2-5, with 11 bases aligning to TRBD2. This CDR3 is 15 amino acids long. V shed 4 bases and J 5 bases; nucleotides not matched to a gene: 7. Germline V gene lookup returns CDR1 SGHDT and CDR2 YYEEEE. This chain's CDR3 is CASSRRLAGGETQYF. The CDR3 DNA reads TGTGCCAGCAGCCGTCGTTTAGCGGGGGGGGAGACCCAGTACTTC.

The chain recombines TRBV5-1 with TRBJ2-3; 7 bases are shared with TRBD2. J lost 6 bases, V lost 0 bases, and 7 bases had no gene match. This CDR3 is 15 amino acids long. The germline V gene encodes CDR1 SGHRS and CDR2 YFSETQ. CDR3 bases: TGCGCCAGCAGCTTGGGGCTGTTGGGGGGGGATACGCAGTATTTT. It yields the protein CASSLGLLGGDTQYF.

The chain is built from TRBV5-6 and TRBJ2-7, with TRBD2 matching over 9 bases. Germline CDR1 is SGHDT and CDR2 is YYEEEE. Losses at the gene ends were 4 bases for V and 4 bases for J; bases not matched to a gene: 12. This CDR3 is 16 amino acids long. CDR3 in amino acids: CASSPVAAGGGYEQYF. CDR3 DNA sequence: TGTGCCAGCAGCCCTGTAGCTGCGGGGGGGGGATACGAGCAGTACTTC.

V usage is TRBV11-3 and J usage is TRBJ2-1; no clear D gene. Germline V gives CDR1 SGHNT, CDR2 YENEEA. This CDR3 has 14 amino acids. Trimming took 1 base from V and 5 from J, leaving 9 bases between them. The CDR3 nucleotides are TGTGCCAGCAGCTTAGGTCGGTCTAACAATGAGCAGTTCTTC. Its protein is CASSLGRSNNEQFF.

CDR3 coding DNA: TGCGCCAGCAGCCAAGATCTCAGGGGAAACACCATATATTTT. Its protein is CASSQDLRGNTIYF. The rearrangement joins TRBV4-1 to TRBJ1-3, with unresolved D. The CDR3 totals 14 residues. V was clipped by 0 bases and J by 4 bases, with 7 bases between them. The V gene's germline CDR1 is MGHRA and CDR2 YSYEKL.

The genes are TRBV2 and TRBJ2-5; possibly TRBD2 for D (6 bases). V was shortened by 6 bases and J by 0 bases, with 8 bases between the two germline ends. Germline V lookup: CDR1 SNHLY, CDR2 FYNNEI. The CDR3 contains 13 residues. CDR3 amino acids: CASRRGYQETQYF. The CDR3 nucleotides read TGTGCCAGCAGGCGGGGCTACCAAGAGACCCAGTACTTC.

The rearrangement links TRBV5-8 to TRBJ2-7, with D possibly TRBD2 on 6 matching bases. Trimming pared 3 bases from V and 2 bases from J, leaving 9 bases between. CDR3 length equals 13 residues. CDR1 and CDR2 from the germline V gene are SGHTS and YDEGEE. Here the CDR3 reads CASSSGTAYEQYF. CDR3 nucleotides: TGTGCCAGCAGCTCAGGGACTGCCTACGAGCAGTACTTC. Complete variable domain (other parts from reference TRBV5-8 and TRBJ2-7): EAGVTQSPTHLIKTRGQQATLRCSPISGHTSVYWYQQALGLGLQFLLWYDEGEERNRGNFPPRFSGRQFPNYSSELNVNALELEDSALYLCASSSGTAYEQYFGPGTRLTVT.

The rearrangement joins TRBV5-6 to TRBJ2-7, with 8 nucleotides matching TRBD1. CDR1 is SGHDT, CDR2 YYEEEE, per germline. Germline trimming cut 2 bases from V and 6 bases from J; bases unmatched to any gene: 7. There are 14 residues in the CDR3. As DNA, the CDR3 is TGTGCCAGCAGCTTTGTTCAGGGGGCGACCGAGCAGTACTTC. Translated, it gives CASSFVQGATEQYF.

About this clone itself: A junction boundary mismatches the germline segment, possibly from a read error. The V and J genes are TRBV6-1 and TRBJ1-1; D is possibly TRBD1 (5 bases). Germline V lookup: CDR1 MNHNS, CDR2 SASEGT. The CDR3 covers 13 residues. The CDR3 spells CASSDGGNIEAFF. CDR3 sequence (DNA): TGTGCCAGCAGTGATGGGGGGAACATTGAAGCTTTCTTT.

The chain couples TRBV7-2 to TRBJ1-1, with D possibly being TRBD1 (5 bases). The CDR3 spans 14 residues. Germline values: CDR1 SGHTA, CDR2 FQGNSA. V gave up 2 bases and J gave up 1 base, with 8 bases separating them. CDR3 in DNA: TGTGCCAGCAGCTTAAGGGGTCGGAACACTGAAGCTTTCTTT. Its translation: CASSLRGRNTEAFF.

This chain joins TRBV7-3 and TRBJ2-2; a weak D match, TRBD1 (5 bases). CDR3 length: 14 residues. Trimming pared 5 bases from V and 6 bases from J, leaving 13 bases between. CDR1 is SGHTA, CDR2 FQGTGA, per germline. CDR3 in amino acids: CASSGQQAAGELFF. As DNA, the CDR3 is TGTGCCAGCAGCGGTCAACAGGCCGCCGGGGAGCTGTTTTTT.

The chain employs TRBV30 and TRBJ2-7; D remains unclear. CDR1 and CDR2 (germline): GTSNPN, SVGIG (reference sequence). Trimming removed 5 bases at V and 1 base at J, with 9 bases between. This CDR3 region has 12 residues. In DNA, the CDR3 is TGTGCCTGGGAGGCCAAATCCTACGAGCAGTACTTC. Translation: CAWEAKSYEQYF.

The chain joins TRBV6-1 to TRBJ1-2, with no clear D. The V gene lost 8 bases and the J gene lost 4 bases, with 11 bases spanning the gap. The CDR3 runs 12 residues. Germline CDR1 is MNHNS and CDR2 is SASEGT. The CDR3 is CASSREAYGYTF. The CDR3, as DNA: TGTGCCAGCTCGAGGGAAGCCTATGGCTACACCTTC.

The rearrangement uses TRBV7-6 and TRBJ2-3, with TRBD2 matching over 7 bases. The CDR3 covers 14 residues. V lost 3 bases, J lost 4 bases, and 4 bases stayed unmatched. CDR1 and CDR2 from the germline V gene are SGHVS and FNYEAQ. CDR3 loop: CASSFGGGADTQYF. The CDR3 DNA is TGTGCCAGCAGCTTTGGGGGAGGGGCAGATACGCAGTATTTT.